A single sample is the source of the 11 T cell receptor beta chains below, sequenced in a study of cytomegalovirus exposure and HLA in healthy donors. It was with 60 Vbeta and 13 Jbeta primers that the PCR ran. Assay used: immunoSEQ multiplex PCR; TCRdb lists only in-frame clones, some missing. Of around 130,000 clones detected, approximately 69% appear once; the ten largest clones hold 6.5% to 8%. The sequencing sample was made of PBMCs. The receptors shown here come from a man in his forties in good health and CMV-seropositive.

The chain employs TRBV19 and TRBJ1-5, with unresolved D. This CDR3 is built from 15 residues. Germline CDR1 LNHDA, CDR2 SQIVND (reference sequence). Trimming removed 2 bases from V and 0 bases from J, with 8 bases in between. The CDR3 DNA reads TGTGCCAGTAGTATACTGATACATAGCAATCAGCCCCAGCATTTT. Translating gives CASSILIHSNQPQHF.

This clone was seen a few times. The V call is TRBV7-9, the J call TRBJ2-4, with D possibly matching TRBD2 (6 bases). This CDR3 has 14 residues. Between the trimmed V and J ends, which lost 6 bases and 3 bases, there was a span of 12 bases. Germline V gene data show CDR1 as SEHNR and CDR2 as FQNEAQ (reference sequence). The CDR3 region has the DNA TGTGCCAGCAGGGGGGACTCAGACAAAAACATTCAGTACTTC. Translated: CASRGDSDKNIQYF.

J is TRBJ2-5 and V is TRBV6-1; 11 bases line up with TRBD2. V was pared by 2 bases and J by 5 bases, with 13 bases of the junction left unmatched. The CDR3 is made up of 18 amino acids. CDR1 and CDR2 (germline): MNHNS, SASEGT. CDR3 in amino acids: CASSEFTSGGPRGETQYF. DNA for the CDR3: TGTGCCAGCAGTGAATTTACTAGCGGGGGTCCCCGGGGTGAGACCCAGTACTTC.

CDR3 in DNA: TGTGCCAGCACCAGGGGGACGAACACCGGGGAGCTGTTTTTT. Residues: CASTRGTNTGELFF. This chain links TRBV27 with TRBJ2-2, with 7 bases identical to TRBD1. CDR1 is MNHEY and CDR2 is SMNVEV in the germline V gene (reference sequence). There are 14 residues in the CDR3. V was pared by 7 bases and J by 0 bases, with 2 bases of the junction left unmatched.

The J gene is TRBJ2-7, the V gene TRBV10-3; TRBD2 agrees at 10 bases. Germline V lookup: CDR1 ENHRY, CDR2 SYGVKD. This CDR3 region has 14 residues. The V gene end was trimmed by 4 bases and the J gene end by 6 bases; junction bases not matched to a gene: 6. In DNA, the CDR3 is TGTGCCATCAGTGTTAGTAGCGGGGGGCTCGAGCAGTACTTC. It translates to CAISVSSGGLEQYF.

The rearrangement links TRBV10-3 to TRBJ2-1; 10 bases fit TRBD2. The length of the CDR3 is 15 residues. Germline assignment: CDR1 ENHRY and CDR2 SYGVKD. With 6 bases clipped from V and 7 bases from J, the junction kept 9 bases outside the gene matches. CDR3 sequence (DNA): TGTGCCATCAGCCACCAGGGACTAGCGAAAAATGAGCAGTTCTTC. This gives the protein CAISHQGLAKNEQFF.

This chain joins TRBV2 and TRBJ1-2; 7 nucleotides align to TRBD1. Trimming at V came to 6 bases and at J to 6 bases, leaving 10 bases not matched to a gene. The V gene's germline CDR1 is SNHLY and CDR2 FYNNEI. There are 14 residues in the CDR3. In DNA form, the CDR3 reads TGTGCCAGCAGGGAGACAGGGCCGAGCGATGGCTACACCTTC. Protein sequence: CASRETGPSDGYTF.

The chain uses TRBV6-6 and TRBJ2-1, with 10 bases matching TRBD1. Germline CDR1 reads MNHNY; CDR2 reads SVGAGI (reference sequence). The CDR3 sequence is 15 residues long. J lost 8 bases, V lost 0 bases, and 4 bases had no gene match. CDR3 DNA sequence: TGTGCCAGCAGTTACTCGCCGGACAGGGGGTATGAGCAGTTCTTC. This gives the protein CASSYSPDRGYEQFF.

This clone was seen a few times. V gene TRBV14 combines with J gene TRBJ2-1; 7 bases line up with TRBD2. There are 15 residues in the CDR3. Trimming removed 2 bases from V and 5 bases from J; junction bases left unmatched: 6. Germline CDR1 SGHDN, CDR2 FVKESK. The CDR3 region is CASSQITGGHNEQFF. In DNA form, the CDR3 reads TGTGCCAGCAGCCAAATTACGGGGGGACACAATGAGCAGTTCTTC.

The genes are TRBV5-1 and TRBJ2-2; 8 bases fit TRBD1. V gave up 1 base and J gave up 1 base; unmatched junction bases: 3. The CDR3 length is 16 residues. Germline CDR1 and CDR2: SGHRS and YFSETQ. The CDR3 DNA is TGCGCCAGCAGCTTGCACGGACAGGGGAACACCGGGGAGCTGTTTTTT. Translated: CASSLHGQGNTGELFF.

The chain couples TRBV7-9 to TRBJ1-1, with D perhaps TRBD1 (6 bases). The CDR3 has 12 residues. CDR1 SEHNR and CDR2 FQNEAQ come from the germline V gene (reference sequence). V was shortened by 5 bases and J by 11 bases, with 15 bases between the two germline ends. The CDR3 nucleotides are TGTGCCAGCAGCACAGGGACCAGAGGGGCTTTCTTT. Translated: CASSTGTRGAFF.